This T cell receptor beta chain derives from a study of T cell responses to AZD1222 COVID-19 vaccine. This clone appeared a single time. Its antigen remains unidentified. Study-level results: The breadth and depth of Spike-specific TCRs increased once two AZD1222 doses had been given. Donor demographics were predominantly white British with a female majority; clonal diversity may be underestimated. Every sample of the repertoires postdated the peak T cell response.

The CDR3 runs to 14 residues. V was pared by 5 bases and J by 5 bases, with 6 bases of the junction left unmatched. Germline V CDR1 and CDR2: SGHTS, YDEGEE. The protocol was immunoSEQ multiplex PCR, while the TCRdb copy is restricted to in-frame clones and leaves out a portion. The table records under 85,000 clones, around nine tenths of them present only once. The V and J genes are TRBV5-8 and TRBJ1-1; 10 bases line up with TRBD1. The clonotype originates from an adult in good health. Material: peripheral blood, obtained on day 0 of AZD1222 vaccination. The CDR3 sequence is CASRRQGAITEAFF. Written as DNA, the CDR3 is TGTGCCAGCAGAAGACAGGGGGCGATAACTGAAGCTTTCTTT. The full variable domain, rest sourced from reference TRBV5-8 and TRBJ1-1, is EAGVTQSPTHLIKTRGQQATLRCSPISGHTSVYWYQQALGLGLQFLLWYDEGEERNRGNFPPRFSGRQFPNYSSELNVNALELEDSALYLCASRRQGAITEAFFGQGTRLTVV.